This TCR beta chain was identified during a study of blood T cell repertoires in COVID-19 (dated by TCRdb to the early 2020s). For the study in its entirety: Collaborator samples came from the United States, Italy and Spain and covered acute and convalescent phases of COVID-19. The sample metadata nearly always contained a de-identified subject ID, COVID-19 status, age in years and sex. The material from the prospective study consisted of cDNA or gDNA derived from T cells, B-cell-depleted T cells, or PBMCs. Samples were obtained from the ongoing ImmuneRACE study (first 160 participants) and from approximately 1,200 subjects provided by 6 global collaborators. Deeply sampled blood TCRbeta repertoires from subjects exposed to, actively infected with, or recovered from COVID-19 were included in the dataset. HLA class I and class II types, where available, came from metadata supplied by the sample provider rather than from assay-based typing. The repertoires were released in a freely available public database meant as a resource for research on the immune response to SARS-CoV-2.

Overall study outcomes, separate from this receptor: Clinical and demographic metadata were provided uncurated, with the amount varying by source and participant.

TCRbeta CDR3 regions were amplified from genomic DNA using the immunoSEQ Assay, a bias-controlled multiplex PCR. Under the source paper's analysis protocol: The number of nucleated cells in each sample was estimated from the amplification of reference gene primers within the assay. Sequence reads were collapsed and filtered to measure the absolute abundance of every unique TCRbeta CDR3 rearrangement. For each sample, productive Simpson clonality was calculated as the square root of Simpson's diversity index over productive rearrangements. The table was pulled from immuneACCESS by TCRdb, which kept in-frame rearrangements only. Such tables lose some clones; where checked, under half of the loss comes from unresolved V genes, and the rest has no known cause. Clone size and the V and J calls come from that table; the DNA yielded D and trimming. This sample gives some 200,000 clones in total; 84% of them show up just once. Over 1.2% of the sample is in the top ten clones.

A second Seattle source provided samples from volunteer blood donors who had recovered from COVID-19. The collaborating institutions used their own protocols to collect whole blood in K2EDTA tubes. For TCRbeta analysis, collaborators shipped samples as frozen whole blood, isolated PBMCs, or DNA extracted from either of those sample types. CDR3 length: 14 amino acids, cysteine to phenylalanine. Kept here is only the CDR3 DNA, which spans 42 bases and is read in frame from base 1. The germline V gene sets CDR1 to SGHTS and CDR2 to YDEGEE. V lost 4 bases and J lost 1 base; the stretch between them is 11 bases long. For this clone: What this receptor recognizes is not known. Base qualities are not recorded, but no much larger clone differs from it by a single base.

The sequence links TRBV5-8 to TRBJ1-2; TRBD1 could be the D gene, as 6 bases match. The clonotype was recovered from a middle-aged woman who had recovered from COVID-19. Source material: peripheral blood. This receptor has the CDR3 CASSMNRDNYGYTF. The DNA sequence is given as TGTGCCAGCAGCATGAACAGGGATAACTATGGCTACACCTTC.